This passage covers 23 T cell receptor beta chains from one sample sequenced in a study of blood T cell repertoires in COVID-19. Assay used: immunoSEQ multiplex PCR; TCRdb lists only in-frame clones, some missing. The sample includes about 180,000 clones, roughly nine tenths seen only once; the top ten take 2% to 2.5%. Sample: PBMCs or T cells enriched from blood (not recorded which). These receptors were taken from a woman aged 40 to 50 with acute COVID-19.

The rearrangement joins TRBV30 to TRBJ2-3; 10 bases align to TRBD2. This CDR3 spans 14 amino acids. The germline gives CDR1 GTSNPN, CDR2 SVGIG (reference sequence). After removal of 6 bases from V and 10 bases from J, the junction contained 13 bases not matched to a gene. As DNA, the CDR3 is TGTGCCTGTACTAGCGGGGCCCTCTCCCCTTCGCAGTATTTT. The encoded protein is CACTSGALSPSQYF.

The chain uses TRBV7-2 and TRBJ1-1, with a weak D call TRBD1 (5 bases). The V gene's germline CDR1 is SGHTA and CDR2 FQGNSA. Between the trimmed V and J ends, which lost 2 bases and 1 base, there was a span of 14 bases. CDR3 length: 16 residues. The DNA for the CDR3 is TGTGCCAGCAGCTTAAAACGGCGGGGGGGGAACACTGAAGCTTTCTTT. Amino acid sequence: CASSLKRRGGNTEAFF.

The V call is TRBV2, the J call TRBJ2-2, with D perhaps TRBD1 (6 bases). The V and J ends lost 3 bases and 1 base respectively, with 6 bases between them. The CDR3 extends over 14 amino acids. Germline V gene sequence: CDR1 SNHLY, CDR2 FYNNEI. This CDR3 reads CASSDRGNTGELFF. The CDR3 DNA follows: TGTGCCAGCAGTGACAGGGGGAACACCGGGGAGCTGTTTTTT.

This chain joins TRBV28 and TRBJ2-7, with TRBD2 as a possible D gene (6 bases). The CDR3 is made up of 15 amino acids. Trimming removed 5 bases from V and 6 bases from J, with 20 bases in between. The germline gives CDR1 MDHEN, CDR2 SYDVKM. The CDR3 protein is CASSPPVVADGEQYF. CDR3 DNA: TGTGCCAGCAGTCCACCCGTGGTAGCGGACGGCGAGCAGTACTTC.

This clone was seen only once. The chain joins TRBV6-5 to TRBJ1-1; D gene uncertain. Germline assignment: CDR1 MNHEY and CDR2 SVGAGI. Trimming took 0 bases from V and 11 from J, leaving 7 bases between them. This CDR3 has 11 residues. CDR3 bases: TGTGCCAGCAGTTACTCCGGGAGGGCTTTCTTT. Its translation: CASSYSGRAFF.

The V gene is TRBV29-1, the J gene TRBJ2-5, with D possibly being TRBD1 (6 bases). The CDR3 has 13 amino acids. Trimming removed 6 bases from V and 5 bases from J, with 16 bases in between. Germline lookup yields CDR1 SQVTM and CDR2 ANQGSEA. CDR3 sequence (DNA): TGCAGCGTCGACGCACAGGGCCAGGAGACCCAGTACTTC. As protein: CSVDAQGQETQYF. Looking up the rest from reference TRBV29-1 and TRBJ2-5 gives the full variable domain: SAVISQKPSRDICQRGTSLTIQCQVDSQVTMMFWYRQQPGQSLTLIATANQGSEATYESGFVIDKFPISRPNLTFSTLTVSNMSPEDSSIYLCSVDAQGQETQYFGPGTRLLVL.

This sequence joins TRBV13 and TRBJ2-5; D is possibly TRBD1 (5 bases). This CDR3 is 14 amino acids long. Germline CDR1 reads PRHDT; CDR2 reads FYEKMQ (reference sequence). Trimming left V 5 bases short and J 0 bases short, with 10 bases between. The CDR3 is CASSLKGNQETQYF. CDR3 bases: TGTGCCAGCAGCCTAAAGGGGAACCAAGAGACCCAGTACTTC. Using reference TRBV13 and TRBJ2-5 for the parts outside the CDR3, the full variable domain is AAGVIQSPRHLIKEKRETATLKCYPIPRHDTVYWYQQGPGQDPQFLISFYEKMQSDKGSIPDRFSAQQFSDYHSELNMSSLELGDSALYFCASSLKGNQETQYFGPGTRLLVL.

The genes are TRBV9 and TRBJ2-1; D possibly corresponds to TRBD2 (7 bases). The germline V gene encodes CDR1 SGDLS and CDR2 YYNGEE. Trimming shortened V by 4 bases and J by 9 bases, and 14 bases separated the two germline ends. The CDR3 has 13 amino acids. The CDR3 spells CASSIRGGGEQFF. The CDR3 DNA reads TGTGCCAGCAGCATTAGGGGGGGCGGTGAGCAGTTCTTC.

This clone was seen more than once but under ten times. The CDR3 region has the DNA TGCGCCAGCAGCTTTGGGGACAGGGACACAGATACGCAGTATTTT. Protein: CASSFGDRDTDTQYF. The chain links TRBV5-1 to TRBJ2-3; 9 bases are shared with TRBD1. The V gene's germline CDR1 is SGHRS and CDR2 YFSETQ. This CDR3 has 15 amino acids. The junction had 3 bases not matched to a gene; V was cut back by 2 bases and J by 2 bases. The full variable domain, its missing parts supplied by reference TRBV5-1 and TRBJ2-3, is KAGVTQTPRYLIKTRGQQVTLSCSPISGHRSVSWYQQTPGQGLQFLFEYFSETQRNKGNFPGRFSGRQFSNSRSEMNVSTLELGDSALYLCASSFGDRDTDTQYFGPGTRLTVL.

V is TRBV12-5 and J is TRBJ2-1; tentative D call: TRBD2 (5 bases). This CDR3 spans 16 amino acids. Germline lookup yields CDR1 LGHNT and CDR2 FRNRAP. V was pared by 0 bases and J by 5 bases, with 14 bases between. The CDR3 bases are TGTGCTAGTGGTTTGGTAAGTTGGAGGAGTCACAATGAGCAGTTCTTC. This translates into CASGLVSWRSHNEQFF. The full variable domain, completed using reference TRBV12-5 and TRBJ2-1, is DARVTQTPRHKVTEMGQEVTMRCQPILGHNTVFWYRQTMMQGLELLAYFRNRAPLDDSGMPKDRFSAEMPDATLATLKIQPSEPRDSAVYFCASGLVSWRSHNEQFFGPGTRLTVL.

The CDR3 loop is CASSLTNSPLHF. The CDR3 DNA follows: TGTGCCAGCAGCTTGACAAATTCACCCCTCCACTTT. V is TRBV5-5 and J is TRBJ1-6; D is uncertain. V shed 1 base and J shed 7 bases, with 3 bases lying between them. Germline values: CDR1 SGHKS, CDR2 YYEKEE (reference sequence). The CDR3 sequence is 12 residues long. The full variable domain, its missing parts supplied by reference TRBV5-5 and TRBJ1-6, is DAGVTQSPTHLIKTRGQQVTLRCSPISGHKSVSWYQQVLGQGPQFIFQYYEKEERGRGNFPDRFSARQFPNYSSELNVNALLLGDSALYLCASSLTNSPLHFGNGTRLTVT.

V gene TRBV6-5 combines with J gene TRBJ1-6; 7 bases agree with TRBD1. Germline trimming cut 6 bases from V and 7 bases from J; bases unmatched to any gene: 6. The germline CDR1 and CDR2 sequences are MNHEY and SVGAGI. CDR3 length: 14 amino acids. The CDR3 here is CASSPGTVNSPLHF. The CDR3 DNA is TGTGCCAGCAGCCCCGGGACAGTGAATTCACCCCTCCACTTT.

This clone was observed once. The chain links TRBV5-1 to TRBJ2-3; D gene unclear. Trimming removed 2 bases from V and 2 bases from J, with 6 bases in between. Germline CDR1 reads SGHRS; CDR2 reads YFSETQ. The CDR3 extends over 13 amino acids. The CDR3 DNA follows: TGCGCCAGCAGCTTAGCGTACACAGATACGCAGTATTTT. Protein product: CASSLAYTDTQYF.

The V gene is TRBV7-8, the J gene TRBJ1-1, with a tentative D call TRBD1 (6 bases). Germline V gene lookup returns CDR1 SGHVS and CDR2 FQNEAQ. The CDR3 covers 16 residues. Trimming removed 3 bases at V and 8 bases at J, with 22 bases between. The DNA of the CDR3 is TGTGCCAGCAGCTTTAGTAGGGGGGGAGACAGGTCCGAAGCTTTCTTT. It codes for CASSFSRGGDRSEAFF.

CDR3: CASSLGTSGGANEQFF. The CDR3 coding sequence is TGTGCCAGCAGCCTCGGGACTAGCGGGGGGGCAAATGAGCAGTTCTTC. The chain joins TRBV28 to TRBJ2-1; 16 nucleotides line up with TRBD2. Germline V CDR1 and CDR2: MDHEN, SYDVKM. This CDR3 contains 16 residues. Germline trimming cut 6 bases from V and 7 bases from J; bases unmatched to any gene: 6.

The V and J genes are TRBV5-1 and TRBJ2-5; 10 nucleotides agree with TRBD2. Looked up from germline, CDR1 is SGHRS and CDR2 is YFSETQ. CDR3 size: 16 residues. V dropped 2 bases and J dropped 2; count of bases not matched to a gene: 6. The CDR3 DNA reads as TGCGCCAGCAGCTTTCTAGCGGGGGCCACACAAGAGACCCAGTACTTC. It translates to CASSFLAGATQETQYF.

The chain uses TRBV28 and TRBJ2-7; 9 nucleotides align to TRBD1. V lost 9 bases, J lost 9 bases, and 9 bases stayed unmatched. This CDR3 comprises 12 residues. CDR1 is MDHEN, CDR2 SYDVKM, per germline. DNA for the CDR3: TGTGCCAGTGGGACAGGGCCAGGGGGGCAGTACTTC. Residues: CASGTGPGGQYF. Looking up the rest from reference TRBV28 and TRBJ2-7 gives the full variable domain: DVKVTQSSRYLVKRTGEKVFLECVQDMDHENMFWYRQDPGLGLRLIYFSYDVKMKEKGDIPEGYSVSREKKERFSLILESASTNQTSMYLCASGTGPGGQYFGPGTRLTVT.

The chain uses TRBV6-5 and TRBJ2-5, with D unresolved. Germline-derived CDR1 and CDR2 are MNHEY and SVGAGI. The CDR3 has 14 amino acids. Trimming pared 11 bases from V and 4 bases from J, leaving 20 bases between. The CDR3 here is CASRSVKLGETQYF. The CDR3 region has the DNA TGTGCCTCCCGGAGCGTTAAGTTGGGAGAGACCCAGTACTTC.

Concerning this clone: Within the sample, other DNA sequences also encode this same CDR3. J is TRBJ1-5 and V is TRBV19; 11 bases match TRBD1. CDR1 and CDR2 (germline): LNHDA, SQIVND (reference sequence). Germline trimming cut 4 bases from V and 3 bases from J; bases unmatched to any gene: 2. This CDR3 has 15 residues. CDR3: CASSRDRGDNQPQHF. The CDR3 DNA reads TGTGCCAGTAGTAGGGACAGGGGGGACAATCAGCCCCAGCATTTT. Filled out from reference TRBV19 and TRBJ1-5, the complete variable domain reads DGGITQSPKYLFRKEGQNVTLSCEQNLNHDAMYWYRQDPGQGLRLIYYSQIVNDFQKGDIAEGYSVSREKKESFPLTVTSAQKNPTAFYLCASSRDRGDNQPQHFGDGTRLSIL.

The rearrangement joins TRBV6-1 to TRBJ1-3; D is undetermined. The V gene's germline CDR1 is MNHNS and CDR2 SASEGT. V was trimmed by 5 bases and J by 1 base, leaving 12 bases between them. This CDR3 is built from 15 residues. The DNA for the CDR3 is TGTGCCAGCAGTCGGGTGGGAGTATCTGGAAACACCATATATTTT. Protein product: CASSRVGVSGNTIYF.

This chain joins TRBV30 and TRBJ2-5, with D possibly being TRBD2 (6 bases). Germline lookup yields CDR1 GTSNPN and CDR2 SVGIG (reference sequence). This CDR3 spans 17 amino acids. Between the trimmed V and J ends, which lost 0 bases and 1 base, there was a span of 18 bases. The CDR3 protein is CAWSVGGSGPSQETQYF. CDR3 coding DNA: TGTGCCTGGAGTGTTGGGGGGTCTGGTCCCTCCCAAGAGACCCAGTACTTC.

The chain combines TRBV5-1 with TRBJ1-4; the D gene is possibly TRBD1 (5 bases). The CDR3 covers 15 residues. The germline V and J ends were trimmed by 0 bases and 5 bases, with 11 bases remaining between them. Germline-derived CDR1 and CDR2 are SGHRS and YFSETQ. In DNA form, the CDR3 reads TGCGCCAGCAGCTTGGGGGGCAATCCGAATGAAAAACTGTTTTTT. It yields the protein CASSLGGNPNEKLFF.

V gene TRBV9 combines with J gene TRBJ2-2, with D possibly matching TRBD2 (5 bases). Between the trimmed V and J ends, which lost 1 base and 1 base, there was a span of 20 bases. Germline V gene lookup returns CDR1 SGDLS and CDR2 YYNGEE. The CDR3 is 19 residues long. The CDR3 sequence: CASSVNPERGLGNTGELFF. The CDR3 DNA reads TGTGCCAGCAGCGTAAACCCAGAGAGAGGGTTGGGGAACACCGGGGAGCTGTTTTTT.